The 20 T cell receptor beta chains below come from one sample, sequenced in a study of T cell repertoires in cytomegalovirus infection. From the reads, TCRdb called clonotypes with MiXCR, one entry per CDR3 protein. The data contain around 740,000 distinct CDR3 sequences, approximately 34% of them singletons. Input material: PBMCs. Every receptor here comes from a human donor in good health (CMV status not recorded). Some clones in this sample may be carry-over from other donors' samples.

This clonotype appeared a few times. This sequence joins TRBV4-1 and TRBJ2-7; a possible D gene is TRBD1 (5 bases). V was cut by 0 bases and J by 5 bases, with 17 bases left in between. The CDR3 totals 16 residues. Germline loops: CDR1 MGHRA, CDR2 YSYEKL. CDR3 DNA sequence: TGCGCCAGCAGCCAAGATCCCAGGGCTCACCGGGACGAGCAGTACTTC. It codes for CASSQDPRAHRDEQYF.

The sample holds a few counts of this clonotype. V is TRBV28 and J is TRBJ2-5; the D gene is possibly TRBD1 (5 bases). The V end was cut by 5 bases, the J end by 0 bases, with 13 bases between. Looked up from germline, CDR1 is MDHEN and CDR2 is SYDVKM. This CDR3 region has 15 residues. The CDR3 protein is CASSPTVSYQETQYF. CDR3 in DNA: TGTGCCAGCAGTCCGACAGTCTCGTACCAAGAGACCCAGTACTTC.

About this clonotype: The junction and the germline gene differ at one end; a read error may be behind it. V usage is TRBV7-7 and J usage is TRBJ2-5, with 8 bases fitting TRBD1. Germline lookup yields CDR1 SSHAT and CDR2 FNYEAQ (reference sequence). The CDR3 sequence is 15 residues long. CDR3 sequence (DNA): TGTGCTAGCAGCTTAGGACAGGGAGGTTTGGAGACCCAGTACTTC. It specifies CASSLGQGGLETQYF.

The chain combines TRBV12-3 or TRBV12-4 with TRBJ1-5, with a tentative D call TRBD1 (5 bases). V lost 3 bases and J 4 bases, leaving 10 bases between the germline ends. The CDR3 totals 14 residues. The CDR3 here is CASSFGQINQPQHF. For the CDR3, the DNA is TGTGCCAGCAGTTTCGGACAAATAAATCAGCCCCAGCATTTT.

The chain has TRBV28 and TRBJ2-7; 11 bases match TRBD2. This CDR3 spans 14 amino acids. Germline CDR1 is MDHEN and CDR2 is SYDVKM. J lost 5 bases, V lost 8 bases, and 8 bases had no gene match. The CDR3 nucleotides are TGTGCCAGCGCCGTAGCGGGAGGGCCCCACGAGCAGTACTTC. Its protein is CASAVAGGPHEQYF.

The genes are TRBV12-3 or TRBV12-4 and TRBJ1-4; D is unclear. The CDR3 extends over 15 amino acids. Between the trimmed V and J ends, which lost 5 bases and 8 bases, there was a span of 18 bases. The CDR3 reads CASSPPLILGEKLFF. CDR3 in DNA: TGTGCCAGCAGTCCGCCACTTATCCTCGGGGAAAAACTGTTTTTT.

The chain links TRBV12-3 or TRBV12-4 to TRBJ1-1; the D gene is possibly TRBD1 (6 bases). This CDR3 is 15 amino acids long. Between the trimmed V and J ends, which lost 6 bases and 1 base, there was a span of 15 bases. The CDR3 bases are TGTGCCAGCAGCTCCATCGGACAGAGGAACACTGAAGCTTTCTTT. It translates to CASSSIGQRNTEAFF.

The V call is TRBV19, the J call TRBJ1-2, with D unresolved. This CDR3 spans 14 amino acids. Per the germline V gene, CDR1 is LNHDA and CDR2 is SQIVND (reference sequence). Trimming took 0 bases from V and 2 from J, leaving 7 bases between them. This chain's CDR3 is CASSIDGKNYGYTF. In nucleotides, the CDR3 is TGTGCCAGTAGTATAGATGGCAAGAACTATGGCTACACCTTC.

The CDR3 bases are TGTGCCAGCAGTTACTCAAGGAGTAATAATCAGCCCCAGCATTTT. Amino acids: CASSYSRSNNQPQHF. The chain joins TRBV6-6 to TRBJ1-5; D is ambiguous. The CDR3 has 15 amino acids. CDR1 is MNHNY and CDR2 is SVGAGI in the germline V gene (reference sequence). V was cut by 0 bases and J by 4 bases, with 10 bases left in between.

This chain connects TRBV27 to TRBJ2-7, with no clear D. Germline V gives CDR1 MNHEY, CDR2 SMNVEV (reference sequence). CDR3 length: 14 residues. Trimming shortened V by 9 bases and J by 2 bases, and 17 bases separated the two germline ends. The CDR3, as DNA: TGTGCCAGGAGTCCCAGCTACTGGGCCTACGAGCAGTACTTC. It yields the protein CARSPSYWAYEQYF.

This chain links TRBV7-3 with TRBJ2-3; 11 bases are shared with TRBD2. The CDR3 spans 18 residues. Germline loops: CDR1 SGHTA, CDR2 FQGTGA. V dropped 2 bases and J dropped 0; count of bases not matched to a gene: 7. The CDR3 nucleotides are TGTGCCAGCAGCTTAGGGACCGGGACTAGCGGAAGCACAGATACGCAGTATTTT. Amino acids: CASSLGTGTSGSTDTQYF.

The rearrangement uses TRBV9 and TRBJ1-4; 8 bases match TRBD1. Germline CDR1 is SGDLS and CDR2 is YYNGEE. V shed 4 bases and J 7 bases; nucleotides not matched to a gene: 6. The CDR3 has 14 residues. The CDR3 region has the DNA TGTGCCAGCAGCCAGGGGGCGAAGGGTGAAAAACTGTTTTTT. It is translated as CASSQGAKGEKLFF.

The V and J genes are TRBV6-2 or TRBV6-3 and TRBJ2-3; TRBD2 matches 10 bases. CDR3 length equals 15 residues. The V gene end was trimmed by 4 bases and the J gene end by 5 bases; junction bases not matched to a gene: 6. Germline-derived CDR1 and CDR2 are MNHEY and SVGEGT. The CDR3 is CASSFVAGGRDTQYF. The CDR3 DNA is TGTGCCAGCAGTTTCGTAGCGGGAGGCCGAGATACGCAGTATTTT.

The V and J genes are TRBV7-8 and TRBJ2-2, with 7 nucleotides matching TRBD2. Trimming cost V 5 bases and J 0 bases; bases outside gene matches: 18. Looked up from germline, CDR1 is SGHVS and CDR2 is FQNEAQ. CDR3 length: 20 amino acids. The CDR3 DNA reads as TGTGCCAGCAGCCCACGGGGGTTAGCTAGCGGATACTCGAACACCGGGGAGCTGTTTTTT. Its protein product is CASSPRGLASGYSNTGELFF.

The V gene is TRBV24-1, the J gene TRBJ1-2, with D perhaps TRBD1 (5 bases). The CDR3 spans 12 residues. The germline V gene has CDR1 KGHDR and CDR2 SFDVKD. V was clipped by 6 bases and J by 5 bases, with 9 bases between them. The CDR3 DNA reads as TGTGCCACCAGTCTCCAGGGATATGGCTACACCTTC. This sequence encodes CATSLQGYGYTF.

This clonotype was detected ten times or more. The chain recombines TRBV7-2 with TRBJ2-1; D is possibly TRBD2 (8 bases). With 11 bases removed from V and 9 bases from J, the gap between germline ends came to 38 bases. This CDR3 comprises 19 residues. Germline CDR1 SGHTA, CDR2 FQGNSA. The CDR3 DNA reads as TGTGCCGCCCGTCCCGGAGGGGGCCGGTTGGCGGGAGGCCTCACTGAGCAGTTCTTC. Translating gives CAARPGGGRLAGGLTEQFF. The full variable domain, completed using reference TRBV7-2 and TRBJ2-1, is GAGVSQSPSNKVTEKGKDVELRCDPISGHTALYWYRQSLGQGLEFLIYFQGNSAPDKSGLPSDRFSAERTGGSVSTLTIQRTQQEDSAVYLCAARPGGGRLAGGLTEQFFGPGTRLTVL.

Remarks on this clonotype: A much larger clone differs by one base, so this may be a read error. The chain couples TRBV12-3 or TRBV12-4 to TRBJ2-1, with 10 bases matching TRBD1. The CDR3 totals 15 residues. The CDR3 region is CASSLDRGPYNEHFF. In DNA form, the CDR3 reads TGTGCCAGCAGTCTCGACAGGGGGCCTTACAATGAGCACTTCTTC.

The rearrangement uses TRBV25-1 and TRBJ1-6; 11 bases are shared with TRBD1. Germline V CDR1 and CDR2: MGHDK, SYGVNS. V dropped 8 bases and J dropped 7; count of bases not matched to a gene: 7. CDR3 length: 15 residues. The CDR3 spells CASSGTGGRNSPLHF. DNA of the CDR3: TGTGCCAGCTCTGGGACAGGGGGACGCAATTCACCCCTCCACTTT. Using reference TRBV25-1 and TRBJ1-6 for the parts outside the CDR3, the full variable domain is EADIYQTPRYLVIGTGKKITLECSQTMGHDKMYWYQQDPGMELHLIHYSYGVNSTEKGDLSSESTVSRIRTEHFPLTLESARPSHTSQYLCASSGTGGRNSPLHFGNGTRLTVT.

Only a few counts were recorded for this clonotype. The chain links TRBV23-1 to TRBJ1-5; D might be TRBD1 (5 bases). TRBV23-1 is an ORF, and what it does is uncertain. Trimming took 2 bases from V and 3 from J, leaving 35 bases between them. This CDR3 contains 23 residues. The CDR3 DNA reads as TGCGCCAGCAGTCAACCGGGACCGCAGGCTTCCAAGAGACACGAGACCTACAATCAGCCCCAGCATTTT. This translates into CASSQPGPQASKRHETYNQPQHF.

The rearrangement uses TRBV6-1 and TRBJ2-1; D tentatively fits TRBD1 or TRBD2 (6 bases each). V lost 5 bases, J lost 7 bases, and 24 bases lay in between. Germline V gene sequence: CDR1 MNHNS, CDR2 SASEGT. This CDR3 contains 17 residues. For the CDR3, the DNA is TGTGCCAGCAGTTTGTGGGGGGCCGGAGGGGCACGGAATGAGCAGTTCTTC. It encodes CASSLWGAGGARNEQFF.